This passage covers 10 T cell receptor beta chains from one sample sequenced in a study of T cell changes during pregnancy in multiple sclerosis. Sequencing was performed with immunoSEQ multiplex PCR; in TCRdb, only in-frame clones are kept and a portion is missing. The repertoire holds about 59,000 clones, with around nine tenths as singletons. Sequenced here: peripheral blood, sampled in the third trimester of pregnancy. These receptors were collected from a female donor in good health, enrolled as a control in a pregnancy study.

This clone was seen a single time. The V call is TRBV11-2, the J call TRBJ2-7; 8 bases map to TRBD2. The V and J ends lost 5 bases and 4 bases, in that order; junction bases with no gene match: 16. CDR3 length: 17 amino acids. Germline V gives CDR1 SGHAT, CDR2 FQNNGV. The chain's CDR3 is CASSREGRIPTKYEQYF. The CDR3 bases are TGTGCCAGCAGCCGGGAGGGCAGAATTCCGACAAAATACGAGCAGTACTTC.

The V and J genes are TRBV21-1 and TRBJ2-7; no DNA check was done on the table's D call, TRBD1. TRBV21-1 counts as a pseudogene. The CDR3 is 17 residues long. CDR3 nucleotides: TGTGCCAGCAGCACCGGGGGACAGGGGAGGGTGGACTACGAGCAGTACTTC. Protein sequence: CASSTGGQGRVDYEQYF.

The rearrangement links TRBV4-2 to TRBJ2-1; D unclear. The CDR3 contains 13 residues. The V gene lost 5 bases and the J gene lost 1 base, with 6 bases spanning the gap. Looked up from germline, CDR1 is LGHNA and CDR2 is YNFKEQ. The CDR3 loop is CASSSRSYNEQFF. The CDR3 nucleotides read TGTGCCAGCAGCTCTCGTTCCTACAATGAGCAGTTCTTC.

The chain uses TRBV15 and TRBJ2-6, with TRBD1 identical over 8 bases. CDR1 and CDR2 from the germline V gene are LNHNV and YYDKDF (reference sequence). The J segment lost 0 bases and the V segment lost 5 bases, leaving 9 bases of the junction unmatched. The CDR3 length is 18 residues. The CDR3 here is CATSGGTGRSSGANVLTF. DNA of the CDR3: TGTGCCACCAGCGGGGGGACAGGACGCTCCTCTGGGGCCAACGTCCTGACTTTC.

The rearrangement links TRBV11-3 to TRBJ2-1, with TRBD1 identical over 11 bases. The CDR3 loop spans 19 amino acids. The V gene end was trimmed by 5 bases and the J gene end by 1 base; junction bases not matched to a gene: 13. Germline V gene sequence: CDR1 SGHNT, CDR2 YENEEA. In nucleotides, the CDR3 is TGTGCCAGCAGCCCCACGGTGGGACAGGGGGACATGTCCTACAATGAGCAGTTCTTC. Its translation is CASSPTVGQGDMSYNEQFF.

This clone was picked up one time. The J gene is TRBJ1-1, the V gene TRBV13; TRBD1 might be the D (5 bases). The CDR3 is made up of 14 amino acids. Germline loops: CDR1 PRHDT, CDR2 FYEKMQ (reference sequence). With 1 base removed from V and 5 bases from J, the gap between germline ends came to 11 bases. In DNA form, the CDR3 reads TGTGCCAGCAGCTTAGTAGAGGGGAGGACTGAAGCTTTCTTT. This translates into CASSLVEGRTEAFF. The full variable domain, rest sourced from reference TRBV13 and TRBJ1-1, is AAGVIQSPRHLIKEKRETATLKCYPIPRHDTVYWYQQGPGQDPQFLISFYEKMQSDKGSIPDRFSAQQFSDYHSELNMSSLELGDSALYFCASSLVEGRTEAFFGQGTRLTVV.

This sequence joins TRBV18 and TRBJ1-5; D not resolved. Germline loops: CDR1 KGHSH, CDR2 LQKENI. This CDR3 has 13 amino acids. V was clipped by 2 bases and J by 4 bases, with 6 bases between them. CDR3 DNA sequence: TGTGCCAGCTCACCAAGGGAGAATCAGCCCCAGCATTTT. Residues: CASSPRENQPQHF. Full variable domain (remainder filled in from reference TRBV18 and TRBJ1-5): NAGVMQNPRHLVRRRGQEARLRCSPMKGHSHVYWYRQLPEEGLKFMVYLQKENIIDESGMPKERFSAEFPKEGPSILRIQQVVRGDSAAYFCASSPRENQPQHFGDGTRLSIL.

The chain recombines TRBV5-5 with TRBJ1-2; TRBD1 is a possible D gene (5 bases). The V and J ends lost 4 bases and 7 bases respectively, with 20 bases between them. Germline V gene sequence: CDR1 SGHKS, CDR2 YYEKEE (reference sequence). The CDR3 extends over 15 amino acids. The chain's CDR3 is CASSLFTQVGGGYTF. Here the CDR3 DNA reads TGTGCCAGCAGCCTATTCACACAGGTTGGCGGTGGCTACACCTTC.

The genes are TRBV5-1 and TRBJ1-1; no clear D gene. Germline CDR1 is SGHRS and CDR2 is YFSETQ. V shed 2 bases and J shed 1 base, with 6 bases lying between them. The CDR3 consists of 13 residues. In nucleotides, the CDR3 is TGCGCCAGCAGCTTTTTAGAGAACACTGAAGCTTTCTTT. Translated, it gives CASSFLENTEAFF.

The chain couples TRBV6-4 to TRBJ2-1; D possibly corresponds to TRBD1 (6 bases). The CDR3 runs to 15 residues. CDR1 is MRHNA, CDR2 SNTAGT, per germline. Trimming took 3 bases from V and 0 from J, leaving 9 bases between them. CDR3 sequence (DNA): TGTGCCAGCAGTGAAGGGGGAAGCTCCTACAATGAGCAGTTCTTC. Protein: CASSEGGSSYNEQFF.